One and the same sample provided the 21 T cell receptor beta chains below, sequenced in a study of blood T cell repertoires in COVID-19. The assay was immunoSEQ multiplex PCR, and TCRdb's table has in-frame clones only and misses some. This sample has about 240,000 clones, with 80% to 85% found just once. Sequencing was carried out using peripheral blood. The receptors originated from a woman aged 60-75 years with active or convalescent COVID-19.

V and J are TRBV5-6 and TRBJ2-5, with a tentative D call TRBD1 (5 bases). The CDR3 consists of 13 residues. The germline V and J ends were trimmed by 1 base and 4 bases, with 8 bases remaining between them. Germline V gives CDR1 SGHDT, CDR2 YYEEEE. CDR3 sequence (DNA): TGTGCCAGCAGCTTGAAGGGGCCAGAGACCCAGTACTTC. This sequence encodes CASSLKGPETQYF.

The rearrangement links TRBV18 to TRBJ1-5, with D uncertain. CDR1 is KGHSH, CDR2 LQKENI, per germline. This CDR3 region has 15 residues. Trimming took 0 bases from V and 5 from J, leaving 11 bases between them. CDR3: CASSPPGGTYQPQHF. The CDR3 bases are TGTGCCAGCTCACCACCGGGAGGCACCTATCAGCCCCAGCATTTT.

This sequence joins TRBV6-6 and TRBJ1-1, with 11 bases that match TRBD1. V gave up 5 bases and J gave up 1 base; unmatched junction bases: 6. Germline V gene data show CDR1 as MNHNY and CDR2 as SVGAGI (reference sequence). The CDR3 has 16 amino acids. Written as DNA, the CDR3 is TGTGCCAGCAGTAACCGGGACAGGGGGACGAACACTGAAGCTTTCTTT. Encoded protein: CASSNRDRGTNTEAFF.

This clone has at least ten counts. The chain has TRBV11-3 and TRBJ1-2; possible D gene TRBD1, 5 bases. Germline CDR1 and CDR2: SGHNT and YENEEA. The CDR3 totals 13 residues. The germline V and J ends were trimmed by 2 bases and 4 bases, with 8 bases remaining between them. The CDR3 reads CASSLTGGYGYTF. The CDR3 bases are TGTGCCAGCAGCTTAACCGGGGGCTATGGCTACACCTTC.

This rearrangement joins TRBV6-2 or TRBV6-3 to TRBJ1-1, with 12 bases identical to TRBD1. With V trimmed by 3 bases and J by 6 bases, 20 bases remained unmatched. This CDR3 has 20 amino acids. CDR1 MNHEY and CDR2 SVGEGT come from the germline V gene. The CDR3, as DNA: TGTGCCAGCAGTTATAGGGAGGGACAGGGGGCAAAGATCCCCCGTCCTGAAGCTTTCTTT. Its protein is CASSYREGQGAKIPRPEAFF.

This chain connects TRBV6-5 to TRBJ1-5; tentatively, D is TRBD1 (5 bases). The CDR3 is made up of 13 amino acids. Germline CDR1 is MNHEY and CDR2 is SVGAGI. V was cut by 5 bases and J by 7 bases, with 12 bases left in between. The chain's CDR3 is CASSPRGGQPQHF. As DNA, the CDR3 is TGTGCCAGCAGTCCCCGGGGGGGACAGCCCCAGCATTTT.

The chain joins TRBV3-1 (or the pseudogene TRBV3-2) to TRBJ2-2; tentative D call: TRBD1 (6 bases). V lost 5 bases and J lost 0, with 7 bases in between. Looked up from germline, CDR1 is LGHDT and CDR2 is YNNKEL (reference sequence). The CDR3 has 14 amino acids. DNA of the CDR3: TGTGCCAGCAGCAGGGGGACGAACACCGGGGAGCTGTTTTTT. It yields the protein CASSRGTNTGELFF.

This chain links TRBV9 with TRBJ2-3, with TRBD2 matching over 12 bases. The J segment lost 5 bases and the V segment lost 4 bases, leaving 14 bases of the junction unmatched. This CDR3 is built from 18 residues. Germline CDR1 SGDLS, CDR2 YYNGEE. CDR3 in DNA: TGTGCCAGCAGCTCCCCGACTAGCGGGGGTCCCGGAGGAGATACGCAGTATTTT. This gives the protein CASSSPTSGGPGGDTQYF.

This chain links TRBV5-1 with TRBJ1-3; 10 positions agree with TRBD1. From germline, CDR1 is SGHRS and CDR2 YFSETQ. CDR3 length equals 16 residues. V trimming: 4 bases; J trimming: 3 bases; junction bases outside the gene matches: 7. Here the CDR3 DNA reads TGCGCCAGCAGCCCCCAAGGACAGGGGGATGGAAACACCATATATTTT. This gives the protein CASSPQGQGDGNTIYF. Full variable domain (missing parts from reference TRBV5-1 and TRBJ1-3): KAGVTQTPRYLIKTRGQQVTLSCSPISGHRSVSWYQQTPGQGLQFLFEYFSETQRNKGNFPGRFSGRQFSNSRSEMNVSTLELGDSALYLCASSPQGQGDGNTIYFGEGSWLTVV.

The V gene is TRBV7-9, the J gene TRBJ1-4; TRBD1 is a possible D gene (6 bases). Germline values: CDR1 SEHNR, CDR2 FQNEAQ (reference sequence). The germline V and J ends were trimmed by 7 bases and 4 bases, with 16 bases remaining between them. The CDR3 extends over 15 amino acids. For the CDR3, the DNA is TGTGCCAGCATCCCCGTGGGGGCGGGTAATGAAAAACTGTTTTTT. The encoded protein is CASIPVGAGNEKLFF.

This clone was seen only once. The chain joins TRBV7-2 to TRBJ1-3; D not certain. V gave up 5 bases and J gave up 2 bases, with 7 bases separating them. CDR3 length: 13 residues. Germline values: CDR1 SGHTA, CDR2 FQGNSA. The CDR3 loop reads CASSPIPGNTIYF. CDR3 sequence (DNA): TGTGCCAGCAGCCCAATTCCTGGAAACACCATATATTTT.

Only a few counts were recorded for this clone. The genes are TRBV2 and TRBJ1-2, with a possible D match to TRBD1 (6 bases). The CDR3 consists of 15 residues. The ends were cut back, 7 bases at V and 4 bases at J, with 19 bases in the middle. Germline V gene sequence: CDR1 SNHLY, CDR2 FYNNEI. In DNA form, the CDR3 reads TGTGCCAGCACTTTAGAAACACAGGGCGGCTATGGCTACACCTTC. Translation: CASTLETQGGYGYTF.

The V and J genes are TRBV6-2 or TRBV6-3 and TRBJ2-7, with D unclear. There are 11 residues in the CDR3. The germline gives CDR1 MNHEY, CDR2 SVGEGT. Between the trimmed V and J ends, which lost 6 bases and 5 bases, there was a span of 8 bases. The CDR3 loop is CASSLFDEQYF. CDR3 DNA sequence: TGTGCCAGCAGCCTATTTGACGAGCAGTACTTC.

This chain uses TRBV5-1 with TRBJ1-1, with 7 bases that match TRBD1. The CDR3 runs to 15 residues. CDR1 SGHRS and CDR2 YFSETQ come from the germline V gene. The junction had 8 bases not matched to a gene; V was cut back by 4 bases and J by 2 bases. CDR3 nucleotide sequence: TGCGCCAGCAGCGTGGAGACAGGGACCAACACTGAAGCTTTCTTT. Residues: CASSVETGTNTEAFF.

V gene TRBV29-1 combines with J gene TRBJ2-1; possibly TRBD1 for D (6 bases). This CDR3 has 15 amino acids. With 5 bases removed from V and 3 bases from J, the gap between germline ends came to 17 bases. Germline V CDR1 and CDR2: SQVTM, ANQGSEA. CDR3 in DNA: TGCAGCGTTTACAGGGCCAGGGATTTCTACAATGAGCAGTTCTTC. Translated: CSVYRARDFYNEQFF.

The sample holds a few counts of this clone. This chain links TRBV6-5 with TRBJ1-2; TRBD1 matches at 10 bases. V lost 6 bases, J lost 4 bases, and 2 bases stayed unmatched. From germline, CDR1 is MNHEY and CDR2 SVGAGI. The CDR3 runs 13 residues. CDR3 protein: CASRGQGRYGYTF. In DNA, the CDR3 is TGTGCCAGCAGGGGACAGGGGCGCTATGGCTACACCTTC.

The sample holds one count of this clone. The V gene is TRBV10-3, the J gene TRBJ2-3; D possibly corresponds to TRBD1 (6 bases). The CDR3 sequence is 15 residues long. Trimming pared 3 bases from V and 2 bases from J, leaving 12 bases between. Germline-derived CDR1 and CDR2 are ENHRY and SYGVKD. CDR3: CAISDSGAPTDTQYF. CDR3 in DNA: TGTGCCATCAGTGATTCAGGGGCCCCCACAGATACGCAGTATTTT.

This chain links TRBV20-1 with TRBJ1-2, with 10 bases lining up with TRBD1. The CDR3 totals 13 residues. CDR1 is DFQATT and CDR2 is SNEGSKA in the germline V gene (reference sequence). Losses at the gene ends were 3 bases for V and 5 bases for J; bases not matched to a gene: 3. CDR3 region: CSASRTGGYGYTF. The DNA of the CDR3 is TGCAGTGCTAGTCGGACAGGGGGATATGGCTACACCTTC.

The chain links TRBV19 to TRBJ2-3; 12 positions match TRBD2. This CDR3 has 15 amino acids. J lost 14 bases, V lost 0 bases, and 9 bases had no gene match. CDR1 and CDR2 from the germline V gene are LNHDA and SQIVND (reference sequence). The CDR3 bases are TGTGCCAGTAGTATAGATCTAACTAGCGGGGGGTTTGTGTATTTT. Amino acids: CASSIDLTSGGFVYF.

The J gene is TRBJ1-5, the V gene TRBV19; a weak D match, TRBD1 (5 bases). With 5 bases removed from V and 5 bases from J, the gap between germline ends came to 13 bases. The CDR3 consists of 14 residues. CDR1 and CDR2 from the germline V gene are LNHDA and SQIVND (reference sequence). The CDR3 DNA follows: TGTGCCAGTAGTCGCCGGACGACAGATCAGCCCCAGCATTTT. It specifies CASSRRTTDQPQHF. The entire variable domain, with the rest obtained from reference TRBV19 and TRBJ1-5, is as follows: DGGITQSPKYLFRKEGQNVTLSCEQNLNHDAMYWYRQDPGQGLRLIYYSQIVNDFQKGDIAEGYSVSREKKESFPLTVTSAQKNPTAFYLCASSRRTTDQPQHFGDGTRLSIL.

This CDR3 is CASSPPGQGAEAFF. Written as DNA, the CDR3 is TGTGCCAGCAGCCCTCCCGGACAGGGGGCTGAAGCTTTCTTT. This chain links TRBV3-1 (or the pseudogene TRBV3-2) with TRBJ1-1, with 10 bases fitting TRBD1. J was trimmed by 6 bases and V by 4 bases; bases with no gene match: 5. The CDR3 length is 14 residues. CDR1 is LGHDT and CDR2 is YNNKEL in the germline V gene (reference sequence).